A single sample is the source of the 11 T cell receptor beta chains below, sequenced in a study of response to subunit inactivated influenza vaccine. TCRdb re-called the RT-PCR reads through MiXCR, storing one row per CDR3 protein. The sample shows 150,000 to 200,000 distinct CDR3 sequences, about 10% of them seen only once. The sequencing here drew on CD8+ T cells sorted from PBMCs, taken less than 30 months after vaccination. All receptors derive from a man aged 45 to 75 who received an inactivated influenza vaccine.

This clonotype was observed a few times. V gene TRBV28 combines with J gene TRBJ1-5, with D unclear. CDR3 size: 14 residues. V was trimmed by 1 base and J by 3 bases, leaving 7 bases between them. Per germline, CDR1 MDHEN and CDR2 SYDVKM. The CDR3 region has the DNA TGTGCCAGCAGTTTATCGGGGAACAATCAGCCCCAGCATTTT. This gives the protein CASSLSGNNQPQHF.

This clonotype was counted many times. The gene calls are TRBV28 and TRBJ1-2, with TRBD1 matching 7 bases. V shed 6 bases, J shed 2 bases, and the junction held 3 bases outside the gene matches. CDR3 size: 13 residues. From germline, CDR1 is MDHEN and CDR2 SYDVKM. The DNA for the CDR3 is TGTGCCAGCAGGCCGGACAGGAACTATGGCTACACCTTC. This gives the protein CASRPDRNYGYTF.

In its sample, this clonotype was seen a few times. The V gene is TRBV9, the J gene TRBJ2-1; possible D gene TRBD2, 5 bases. The CDR3 consists of 13 residues. The V end was cut by 3 bases, the J end by 2 bases, with 6 bases between. Looked up from germline, CDR1 is SGDLS and CDR2 is YYNGEE. The CDR3 is CASSDGTYNEQFF. CDR3 nucleotides: TGTGCCAGCAGCGACGGGACCTACAATGAGCAGTTCTTC.

The table lists this clonotype with a few counts. The V call is TRBV7-8, the J call TRBJ2-5; D tentatively fits TRBD1 or TRBD2 (5 bases each). The CDR3 contains 15 residues. Looked up from germline, CDR1 is SGHVS and CDR2 is FQNEAQ. The V end was cut by 6 bases, the J end by 2 bases, with 16 bases between. The CDR3 DNA follows: TGTGCCAGCAGGGTTGGGACGGGATTACAAGAGACCCAGTACTTC. It codes for CASRVGTGLQETQYF.

This clonotype was counted between two and nine times. The chain combines TRBV20-1 with TRBJ2-3; D tentatively fits TRBD1 or TRBD2 (5 bases each). Germline CDR1 DFQATT, CDR2 SNEGSKA (reference sequence). The CDR3 totals 15 residues. The V and J ends lost 5 bases and 4 bases respectively, with 19 bases between them. The CDR3 coding sequence is TGCAGTGCTCGTAGATTCCGGGACCCCCCAGATACGCAGTATTTT. Amino acid sequence: CSARRFRDPPDTQYF.

There are many counts of this clonotype. The chain has TRBV7-9 and TRBJ2-7; 12 bases line up with TRBD2. The ends lost 4 bases at V and 4 bases at J; junction bases unmatched: 2. Germline-derived CDR1 and CDR2 are SEHNR and FQNEAQ (reference sequence). The CDR3 runs to 14 residues. The CDR3 is CASSSLAGGYEQYF. The CDR3 DNA follows: TGTGCCAGCAGCTCTCTAGCGGGAGGGTACGAGCAGTACTTC.

A remark on this clonotype: It may be a read error: a sequence one base away is much more abundant. The chain has TRBV12-3 or TRBV12-4 and TRBJ2-5, with 12 bases lining up with TRBD2. The CDR3 is 15 amino acids. Losses at the gene ends were 5 bases for V and 8 bases for J; bases not matched to a gene: 9. DNA of the CDR3: TGTGCCAGCAGTGCACTAGCGGGAGGCTTCGACACCCAGTACTTC. Protein sequence: CASSALAGGFDTQYF.

This clonotype was detected a few times. The genes are TRBV20-1 and TRBJ2-2, with D hard to call. This CDR3 is 11 amino acids long. The ends were cut back, 6 bases at V and 7 bases at J, with 9 bases in the middle. Germline CDR1 DFQATT, CDR2 SNEGSKA (reference sequence). The CDR3 reads CSALIGGELFF. CDR3 DNA: TGCAGTGCATTAATAGGCGGGGAGCTGTTTTTT.

This clonotype was seen a few times. This chain connects TRBV9 to TRBJ2-5, with D maybe TRBD2 (6 bases). Germline assignment: CDR1 SGDLS and CDR2 YYNGEE. The V end lost 2 bases, the J end lost 4 bases, and 15 bases lay between the germline ends. This CDR3 has 15 amino acids. The CDR3 bases are TGTGCCAGCAGCGTGGGCGGGGCCGGTGGAGAGACCCAGTACTTC. Amino acids: CASSVGGAGGETQYF.

Many counts were recorded for this clonotype. V usage is TRBV7-8 and J usage is TRBJ1-1; D remains unclear. This CDR3 is 13 amino acids long. Germline-derived CDR1 and CDR2 are SGHVS and FQNEAQ. V dropped 0 bases and J dropped 1 base, with 3 bases sitting between them. Written as DNA, the CDR3 is TGTGCCAGCAGCTTAGCACCGAACACTGAAGCTTTCTTT. This gives the protein CASSLAPNTEAFF.

The rearrangement joins TRBV6-5 to TRBJ2-7; 9 bases agree with TRBD2. V gave up 2 bases and J gave up 5 bases; unmatched junction bases: 10. CDR3 length: 16 amino acids. Germline CDR1 and CDR2: MNHEY and SVGAGI. CDR3 nucleotides: TGTGCCAGCAGTTACCGAGCGGGAGGACAACGGGACGAGCAGTACTTC. This translates into CASSYRAGGQRDEQYF.